The 17 T cell receptor beta chains below all came from one sample that was sequenced in a study of blood T cell repertoires in COVID-19. Here immunoSEQ multiplex PCR was the method, and the copy in TCRdb shows in-frame clones only, minus some. The table lists about 220,000 clones, roughly 87% of them singletons. Sequenced sample: PBMCs or T cells enriched from blood (not recorded which). These TCRs come from a woman in her twenties or thirties with acute COVID-19.

The chain couples TRBV27 to TRBJ1-2; TRBD1 agrees at 9 bases. The CDR3 sequence is 12 residues long. Germline CDR1 is MNHEY and CDR2 is SMNVEV (reference sequence). V lost 3 bases to trimming and J lost 8 bases; unmatched junction nucleotides: 1. DNA for the CDR3: TGTGCCAGCAGTTTGGGGACAGGGGGCTACACCTTC. Its protein is CASSLGTGGYTF.

This clone has only a few counts. V usage is TRBV27 and J usage is TRBJ2-1, with TRBD1 as a possible D gene (6 bases). This CDR3 region has 15 residues. Germline CDR1 is MNHEY and CDR2 is SMNVEV (reference sequence). V was clipped by 1 base and J by 6 bases, with 13 bases between them. Written as DNA, the CDR3 is TGTGCCAGCAGTTTATACAGGGTAGGGGGCAATGAGCAGTTCTTC. Residues: CASSLYRVGGNEQFF.

The rearrangement uses TRBV30 and TRBJ2-7; TRBD1 matches at 9 bases. The CDR3 has 13 amino acids. J was trimmed by 5 bases and V by 5 bases; bases with no gene match: 7. Germline V gene data show CDR1 as GTSNPN and CDR2 as SVGIG (reference sequence). The CDR3: CAWDRDRADEQYF. The CDR3 DNA reads TGTGCCTGGGACCGGGACAGGGCAGACGAGCAGTACTTC.

The gene calls are TRBV6-1 and TRBJ1-1; 10 positions match TRBD1. CDR3 length: 15 amino acids. The V gene end was trimmed by 2 bases and the J gene end by 7 bases; junction bases not matched to a gene: 7. Germline V gene lookup returns CDR1 MNHNS and CDR2 SASEGT. This CDR3 reads CASSERGQGSGEAFF. For the CDR3, the DNA is TGTGCCAGCAGTGAAAGGGGACAGGGGTCGGGTGAAGCTTTCTTT.

The chain uses TRBV7-9 and TRBJ2-3, with D possibly TRBD2 on 7 matching bases. The germline V gene encodes CDR1 SEHNR and CDR2 FQNEAQ (reference sequence). This CDR3 comprises 15 residues. V was clipped by 3 bases and J by 5 bases, with 15 bases between them. DNA for the CDR3: TGTGCCAGCAGCTTCGGCGGGGGCCGTGGAGATACGCAGTATTTT. Translation gives CASSFGGGRGDTQYF.

This clone has just one count. This chain uses TRBV7-2 with TRBJ2-7; D is possibly TRBD1 (6 bases). The V end was cut by 1 base, the J end by 2 bases, with 12 bases between. The CDR3 consists of 15 residues. Germline V gives CDR1 SGHTA, CDR2 FQGNSA. CDR3 DNA: TGTGCCAGCAGCTTAGGAGGGGGACCTCCCTACGAGCAGTACTTC. It specifies CASSLGGGPPYEQYF.

The genes are TRBV7-6 and TRBJ1-5; TRBD1 is a possible D gene (6 bases). CDR3 length equals 15 residues. V was cut by 3 bases and J by 6 bases, with 15 bases left in between. The germline gives CDR1 SGHVS, CDR2 FNYEAQ. For the CDR3, the DNA is TGTGCCAGCAGCTTGGTCCAGGGGTTGGCTCAGCCCCAGCATTTT. Translation: CASSLVQGLAQPQHF. The whole variable domain, filled in from reference TRBV7-6 and TRBJ1-5, reads GAGVSQSPRYKVTKRGQDVALRCDPISGHVSLYWYRQALGQGPEFLTYFNYEAQQDKSGLPNDRFSAERPEGSISTLTIQRTEQRDSAMYRCASSLVQGLAQPQHFGDGTRLSIL.

Here the CDR3 DNA reads TGTGCCTGGAGCACAGGGGGCAATCAGCCCCAGCATTTT. Protein sequence: CAWSTGGNQPQHF. V is TRBV30 and J is TRBJ1-5, with TRBD1 identical over 7 bases. CDR1 is GTSNPN, CDR2 SVGIG, per germline (reference sequence). V shed 3 bases, J shed 2 bases, and the junction held 1 base outside the gene matches. The CDR3 sequence is 13 residues long.

This clone was detected only a few times. V and J are TRBV5-1 and TRBJ1-6; the D is unclear. The V gene's germline CDR1 is SGHRS and CDR2 YFSETQ. The V gene lost 0 bases and the J gene lost 4 bases, with 5 bases spanning the gap. This CDR3 has 14 residues. The CDR3 region is CASSLDRYNSPLHF. CDR3 nucleotide sequence: TGCGCCAGCAGCTTGGACAGATATAATTCACCCCTCCACTTT.

The chain combines TRBV11-2 with TRBJ1-2; 8 bases are shared with TRBD1. Germline loops: CDR1 SGHAT, CDR2 FQNNGV. V gave up 4 bases and J gave up 2 bases; unmatched junction bases: 18. CDR3 length: 19 residues. DNA of the CDR3: TGTGCCAGCAGCTCCATCCAGGGGGCCCCAAACCTTATAAACTATGGCTACACCTTC. Amino acids: CASSSIQGAPNLINYGYTF. The entire variable domain, with the rest obtained from reference TRBV11-2 and TRBJ1-2, is as follows: EAGVAQSPRYKIIEKRQSVAFWCNPISGHATLYWYQQILGQGPKLLIQFQNNGVVDDSQLPKDRFSAERLKGVDSTLKIQPAKLEDSAVYLCASSSIQGAPNLINYGYTFGSGTRLTVV.

The genes are TRBV14 and TRBJ2-7; tentative D call: TRBD1 (5 bases). This CDR3 is built from 15 residues. Germline CDR1 is SGHDN and CDR2 is FVKESK. V was shortened by 4 bases and J by 0 bases, with 13 bases between the two germline ends. CDR3 DNA: TGTGCCAGCAGCCTCCTCCGGACAACCTCCTACGAGCAGTACTTC. This encodes CASSLLRTTSYEQYF.

The chain employs TRBV12-1 and TRBJ1-2; TRBD1 reflects the table's D call only, with no check against the DNA. TRBV12-1 represents a pseudogene. There are 14 residues in the CDR3. Written as DNA, the CDR3 is TGTGCCAGCAGTCCCAAACAGGGGGGCTATGGCTACACCTTC. This translates into CASSPKQGGYGYTF.

The genes are TRBV28 and TRBJ2-7; TRBD1 matches at 7 bases. The CDR3 covers 18 residues. CDR1 and CDR2 from the germline V gene are MDHEN and SYDVKM. The V and J ends lost 7 bases and 2 bases, in that order; junction bases with no gene match: 20. CDR3 nucleotides: TGTGCCAGCACTCTCCTCTGGGAGCGGCAGGGGGATCCCTACGAGCAGTACTTC. It specifies CASTLLWERQGDPYEQYF.

This chain uses TRBV7-9 with TRBJ2-2, with a tentative D call TRBD1 (7 bases). The V gene lost 8 bases and the J gene lost 4 bases, with 17 bases spanning the gap. The CDR3 covers 15 residues. From germline, CDR1 is SEHNR and CDR2 FQNEAQ (reference sequence). CDR3 sequence reads: CASRAAGQITGELFF. As DNA, the CDR3 is TGTGCCAGCCGGGCCGCGGGACAGATCACCGGGGAGCTGTTTTTT.

The CDR3 reads CASSIGAGARNQPQHF. The CDR3 nucleotides are TGTGCCAGTAGTATAGGGGCAGGGGCGCGGAATCAGCCCCAGCATTTT. The chain has TRBV19 and TRBJ1-5; maybe TRBD1 (6 bases). V lost 1 base and J 4 bases, leaving 14 bases between the germline ends. Germline CDR1 and CDR2: LNHDA and SQIVND (reference sequence). The CDR3 has 16 residues.

The chain uses TRBV7-6 and TRBJ2-7, with D possibly TRBD2 on 6 matching bases. The germline CDR1 and CDR2 sequences are SGHVS and FNYEAQ. The CDR3 loop spans 15 amino acids. V was cut by 5 bases and J by 7 bases, with 21 bases left in between. DNA of the CDR3: TGTGCCAGCAGCGACCGGGCAGGGCCGGGAGAAGAGCAGTACTTC. Its translation is CASSDRAGPGEEQYF.

The chain has TRBV6-5 and TRBJ2-7; a possible D gene is TRBD1 (6 bases). The V and J ends lost 6 bases and 3 bases respectively, with 12 bases between them. CDR1 is MNHEY, CDR2 SVGAGI, per germline. The CDR3 consists of 13 residues. In DNA, the CDR3 is TGTGCCAGCAGACCAACAGGGCACTACGAGCAGTACTTC. Its protein is CASRPTGHYEQYF.